These T cell receptor beta chains were read from a single sample in a study of cytomegalovirus exposure and HLA in healthy donors. The assay was immunoSEQ multiplex PCR, and TCRdb's table has in-frame clones only and misses some. The sample records some 150,000 clones, 76% being singletons. Sample: PBMCs. The receptor set was obtained from a man in his fifties or sixties in good health and CMV-seronegative. Each CDR3 is given with its conserved first and last residue. The order of the fields is V gene, CDR3 length, clone size, D gene, J gene, CDR3 protein, CDR3 DNA. The D gene is left open where the match is weak. Rows may omit the clone size; those that give it use once, few, many or a size class.

v_gene: TRBV4-3; len: 16; abundance: NA; d_gene: NA; j_gene: TRBJ2-1; CDR3aa: CASSQDLTTVWNEQFF; CDR3nt: TGCGCCAGCAGCCAAGATTTAACCACGGTGTGGAATGAGCAGTTCTTC
v_gene: TRBV4-2; len: 19; abundance: once; d_gene: TRBD2; j_gene: TRBJ2-4; CDR3aa: CASSPVGVAGVEAKNIQYF; CDR3nt: TGTGCCAGCAGCCCTGTCGGGGTAGCGGGCGTGGAGGCCAAAAACATTCAGTACTTC
v_gene: TRBV15; len: 17; abundance: NA; d_gene: TRBD2; j_gene: TRBJ2-7; CDR3aa: CATSRVGGRTYSYEQYF; CDR3nt: TGTGCCACCAGCAGAGTGGGCGGGAGAACCTATTCCTACGAGCAGTACTTC
v_gene: TRBV4-2; len: 15; abundance: NA; d_gene: NA; j_gene: TRBJ1-1; CDR3aa: CASSLTGDYNTEAFF; CDR3nt: TGTGCCAGCAGCCTGACAGGAGATTACAACACTGAAGCTTTCTTT
v_gene: TRBV6-5; len: 14; abundance: NA; d_gene: TRBD1; j_gene: TRBJ2-2; CDR3aa: CASSKTGDTGELFF; CDR3nt: TGTGCCAGCAGTAAGACAGGGGACACCGGGGAGCTGTTTTTT
v_gene: TRBV6-4; len: 13; abundance: NA; d_gene: TRBD1; j_gene: TRBJ2-5; CDR3aa: CASSLQGQETQYF; CDR3nt: TGTGCCAGCAGCCTACAGGGGCAAGAGACCCAGTACTTC
v_gene: TRBV27; len: 14; abundance: NA; d_gene: NA; j_gene: TRBJ1-1; CDR3aa: CASHDTGKISEAFF; CDR3nt: TGTGCCAGCCACGACACCGGGAAAATCTCCGAAGCTTTCTTT
v_gene: TRBV1; len: 12; abundance: NA; d_gene: NA; j_gene: TRBJ1-2; CDR3aa: CTSSQDPRGYTF; CDR3nt: TGCACCAGCAGCCAAGATCCCCGTGGCTACACCTTC
v_gene: TRBV5-8; len: 15; abundance: NA; d_gene: NA; j_gene: TRBJ2-5; CDR3aa: CASSLDGAGWETQYF; CDR3nt: TGTGCCAGCAGCTTGGACGGCGCAGGGTGGGAGACCCAGTACTTC
v_gene: TRBV30; len: 13; abundance: NA; d_gene: TRBD1; j_gene: TRBJ1-5; CDR3aa: CAWSKQGRQPQHF; CDR3nt: TGTGCCTGGAGCAAACAGGGGCGGCAGCCCCAGCATTTT
v_gene: TRBV18; len: 14; abundance: NA; d_gene: NA; j_gene: TRBJ1-5; CDR3aa: CASSGGQNNQPQHF; CDR3nt: TGTGCCAGCTCGGGCGGACAGAACAATCAGCCCCAGCATTTT
v_gene: TRBV10-3; len: 16; abundance: NA; d_gene: TRBD2; j_gene: TRBJ2-7; CDR3aa: CAISATSGSIPGEQYF; CDR3nt: TGTGCCATCAGTGCGACTAGCGGGAGTATACCCGGCGAGCAGTACTTC
v_gene: TRBV25-1; len: 13; abundance: NA; d_gene: NA; j_gene: TRBJ1-1; CDR3aa: CATGGIANTEAFF; CDR3nt: TGTGCCACTGGGGGGATTGCGAACACTGAAGCTTTCTTT
v_gene: TRBV7-2; len: 10; abundance: NA; d_gene: NA; j_gene: TRBJ2-1; CDR3aa: CASTNNEQFF; CDR3nt: TGTGCCAGCACTAACAATGAGCAGTTCTTC
v_gene: TRBV6-5; len: 15; abundance: NA; d_gene: TRBD2; j_gene: TRBJ2-7; CDR3aa: CASSSLSGRGDEQYF; CDR3nt: TGTGCCAGCAGTTCCCTTAGCGGGAGAGGGGACGAGCAGTACTTC
v_gene: TRBV10-2; len: 16; abundance: NA; d_gene: TRBD2; j_gene: TRBJ2-7; CDR3aa: CASSDLAGGQTYEQYF; CDR3nt: TGCGCCAGCAGTGATCTAGCGGGAGGGCAAACCTACGAGCAGTACTTC
v_gene: TRBV5-1; len: 15; abundance: NA; d_gene: TRBD1; j_gene: TRBJ2-7; CDR3aa: CASSFLGQGAYEQYF; CDR3nt: TGCGCCAGCAGCTTCCTGGGACAGGGGGCGTACGAGCAGTACTTC
v_gene: TRBV28; len: 13; abundance: NA; d_gene: NA; j_gene: TRBJ2-1; CDR3aa: CASLISGGNEQFF; CDR3nt: TGTGCCAGCCTCATATCCGGGGGCAATGAGCAGTTCTTC
v_gene: TRBV5-1; len: 15; abundance: NA; d_gene: TRBD2; j_gene: TRBJ2-2; CDR3aa: CASTASGRGTGELFF; CDR3nt: TGCGCCAGCACCGCTAGCGGGAGGGGGACCGGGGAGCTGTTTTTT
v_gene: TRBV7-6; len: 15; abundance: once; d_gene: TRBD1; j_gene: TRBJ1-4; CDR3aa: CASSPGTGRNEKLFF; CDR3nt: TGTGCCAGCAGCCCCGGGACAGGACGAAATGAAAAACTGTTTTTT
v_gene: TRBV28; len: 17; abundance: once; d_gene: NA; j_gene: TRBJ2-2; CDR3aa: CASSLSYGREDTGELFF; CDR3nt: TGTGCCAGCAGTTTATCGTATGGTAGAGAGGACACCGGGGAGCTGTTTTTT
v_gene: TRBV6-5; len: 12; abundance: NA; d_gene: NA; j_gene: TRBJ2-2; CDR3aa: CASSSYTGELFF; CDR3nt: TGTGCCAGCAGTTCCTACACCGGGGAGCTGTTTTTT
v_gene: TRBV6-1; len: 11; abundance: few; d_gene: NA; j_gene: TRBJ2-7; CDR3aa: CASSSGVEQYF; CDR3nt: TGTGCCAGCAGTTCAGGGGTCGAGCAGTACTTC
v_gene: TRBV14; len: 15; abundance: NA; d_gene: NA; j_gene: TRBJ1-2; CDR3aa: CASSQEPGVDYGYTF; CDR3nt: TGTGCCAGCAGCCAAGAGCCAGGTGTCGACTATGGCTACACCTTC
v_gene: TRBV15; len: 12; abundance: few; d_gene: TRBD1; j_gene: TRBJ1-1; CDR3aa: CATSRSRDRELF; CDR3nt: TGTGCCACCAGCAGGTCCCGGGACAGGGAACTCTTT
v_gene: TRBV27; len: 15; abundance: NA; d_gene: TRBD2; j_gene: TRBJ2-1; CDR3aa: CASSLGSGATVEQFF; CDR3nt: TGTGCCAGCAGTTTGGGTAGCGGGGCCACCGTTGAGCAGTTCTTC
v_gene: TRBV6-1; len: 16; abundance: NA; d_gene: TRBD1; j_gene: TRBJ1-5; CDR3aa: CASSAPTGGGHQPQHF; CDR3nt: TGTGCCAGCAGTGCCCCGACAGGGGGGGGTCATCAGCCCCAGCATTTT
v_gene: TRBV5-1; len: 17; abundance: few; d_gene: TRBD2; j_gene: TRBJ2-7; CDR3aa: CASRSGGGGASPTKQYF; CDR3nt: TGCGCCAGCAGGTCCGGAGGCGGGGGGGCCTCTCCTACGAAGCAGTACTTC
v_gene: TRBV7-9; len: 14; abundance: NA; d_gene: NA; j_gene: TRBJ1-1; CDR3aa: CASTPIQSNTEAFF; CDR3nt: TGTGCCAGCACCCCCATCCAGTCGAACACTGAAGCTTTCTTT
v_gene: TRBV27; len: 12; abundance: NA; d_gene: TRBD2; j_gene: TRBJ2-1; CDR3aa: CASEASGNEQFF; CDR3nt: TGTGCCAGCGAAGCTAGCGGCAATGAGCAGTTCTTC
v_gene: TRBV28; len: 16; abundance: few; d_gene: NA; j_gene: TRBJ1-4; CDR3aa: CASSLPTGREGEKLFF; CDR3nt: TGTGCCAGCAGTTTACCTACGGGCAGGGAAGGGGAAAAACTGTTTTTT
v_gene: TRBV9; len: 16; abundance: NA; d_gene: TRBD2; j_gene: TRBJ2-3; CDR3aa: CASSVRGVGVTDTQYF; CDR3nt: TGTGCCAGCAGCGTCCGGGGGGTAGGGGTCACAGATACGCAGTATTTT
v_gene: TRBV4-1; len: 13; abundance: NA; d_gene: TRBD1; j_gene: TRBJ2-7; CDR3aa: CASSPGQDYEQYF; CDR3nt: TGCGCCAGCAGCCCCGGACAGGACTACGAGCAGTACTTC
v_gene: TRBV5-1; len: 16; abundance: NA; d_gene: TRBD1; j_gene: TRBJ2-1; CDR3aa: CASSPTRDRNANEQFF; CDR3nt: TGCGCCAGCAGCCCAACGCGGGACAGGAACGCAAATGAGCAGTTCTTC
v_gene: TRBV30; len: 15; abundance: NA; d_gene: NA; j_gene: TRBJ2-3; CDR3aa: CAWSVMSGRKDTQYF; CDR3nt: TGTGCCTGGAGTGTAATGTCGGGGAGGAAAGATACGCAGTATTTT
v_gene: TRBV19; len: 13; abundance: NA; d_gene: NA; j_gene: TRBJ1-5; CDR3aa: CASSAPGYQPQHF; CDR3nt: TGTGCCAGTAGTGCCCCCGGGTATCAGCCCCAGCATTTT